This TCR beta chain was sequenced for a study of PD-1 blockade in mismatch repair-deficient tumors. Study observations and caveats: After pembrolizumab, tumor-resident clones rose rapidly, then generally contracted before radiologic responses.

The CDR3 is made up of 19 amino acids. The V segment lost 0 bases and the J segment 0 bases; nucleotides outside the gene matches: 8. The germline CDR1 and CDR2 sequences are SNHLY and FYNNEI. Sequencing used immunoSEQ multiplex PCR; TCRdb keeps in-frame clones, though not all of them. The sample has tens of thousands of clones; about 88% are singletons. In the case of this clone: The antigen is undetermined.

This sequence joins TRBV2 and TRBJ2-7; the match to TRBD2 covers 13 bases. Here the sequenced sample was PBMCs, taken before pembrolizumab treatment. This receptor was taken from an adult with mismatch repair-deficient cancer. This chain's CDR3 is CASSEAPGTSGDPSYEQYF. The CDR3 DNA reads TGTGCCAGCAGTGAAGCGCCCGGGACTAGCGGGGACCCCTCCTACGAGCAGTACTTC.